The present TCR beta chain was sequenced within a study of cytomegalovirus exposure and HLA in healthy donors. PCR involved 60 Vbeta and 13 Jbeta primers. Profiled with immunoSEQ multiplex PCR; TCRdb holds only in-frame clones, not every one. Of tens of thousands of clones listed, over 70% are singletons. V was shortened by 0 bases and J by 0 bases, with 23 bases between the two germline ends. The germline CDR1 and CDR2 sequences are MNHEY and SMNVEV (reference sequence). This CDR3 region has 20 residues. Whole-study results and caveats: One cluster of highly shared sequence variants probably arose as a sequencing artifact.

Concerning this clone: No antigen is known for it.

The sequence came from a man aged 18 to 29 in good health and CMV-seronegative. Sequencing was done on a sample of PBMCs. The chain joins TRBV27 to TRBJ1-2; tentative D call: TRBD1 (6 bases). Written as DNA, the CDR3 is TGTGCCAGCAGTTTATCCCCTAGACAGGCCGGGTACGGGGCTAACTATGGCTACACCTTC. Protein sequence: CASSLSPRQAGYGANYGYTF.